Listed here is a single TCR beta chain. Its antigen is currently not known. No much larger clone exists at a distance of one base, and base qualities are not known. This specimen comes from a study of cytomegalovirus exposure and HLA in healthy donors (dated by TCRdb to between 2016 and 2019). Looking at the study overall: An earlier analysis of approximately 550 of the donors reported about 250 Gb of sequence data and roughly 110 million unique TCR beta sequences from about 179 million T cells. Roughly five DR-DQ haplotypes were handled as single units for association and clustering, since linkage in the cohort was strong. The study combined high-throughput TCR immunosequencing, statistical association of individual TCRs with disease status, and machine learning to predict cytomegalovirus infection status. To decide whether each TCR beta V gene segment behaved as functional or pseudogenic, an earlier analysis of fewer than 750 of the donors relied on high-throughput TCR beta sequencing. Every discovery cohort repertoire had been produced on one sequencing platform. Besides the first cohort of around 700 subjects, a separate validation cohort made up of 120 or so different subjects was used. The number of donors typed differed by locus, with roughly 629-640 for A, B, C, DRB1 and DQB1, 522 for DQA1, over 600 for DPA1, and under 490 for DPB1. An early release covering roughly 580 HLA-typed donors comprised approximately 300 gigabases of sequencing data and approximately 80 million unique TCR sequences. The study used immunosequencing to profile the T cell repertoires of approximately 640 subjects and linked those repertoires to cytomegalovirus serostatus. Among some 400 genotyped donors of the cohort, an average of roughly 240,000 unique TCR beta nucleotide sequences were sequenced per donor, roughly 18% of them non-productive. The study aimed to test whether cataloging public T cell receptors could reveal signatures of past pathogen exposure. Donor age, sex, ethnicity and CMV serostatus were compiled alongside the repertoire data. A later analysis re-examined previously published TCR beta repertoires from several hundred donors and added high-resolution HLA genotyping to investigate patterns of TCR occurrence. In the later analysis, no new phenotypic data were used to find candidate immune exposures; instead, reliance was placed on TCR beta sequences and their occurrence across donors. HLA typing covered class I and class II loci at four-digit resolution. A later genetic analysis used genome-wide SNP genotypes for about 65% of the roughly 670 donors, treating that subset as a discovery cohort. Of the 300 to 500 genotyped donors, 81% were placed in the genetic ancestry cluster associated with self-reported Caucasian donors.

Trimmed from V: 3 bases; trimmed from J: 3 bases; junction bases lacking a gene match: 16. From the cysteine through the phenylalanine, the CDR3 covers 18 amino acids. Of all the DNA, just the CDR3 is kept, 54 bases in frame from base 1. The germline V gene yields LGHNA for CDR1 and YNFKEQ for CDR2. The cohort comprised 710 or so healthy bone marrow donors. Cohort members were all nominally healthy when sampled, although unrecorded immune exposures were likely present. The donor tested CMV seronegative and was one of the 352 seronegative cohort members. Every donor gave a peripheral blood sample, and the peripheral blood mononuclear cells from that sample were used for TCR beta sequencing. The Qiagen DNeasy Blood Extraction Kit was used to extract genomic DNA from the blood cell samples. Library generation was performed with the immunoSEQ multiplex PCR assay. For the multiplex PCR, a mixture combining 60 forward primers for TCR Vbeta segments and 13 reverse primers for TCR Jbeta segments was used. The CDR3 region of rearranged TCR beta genes was amplified from genomic DNA by a multiplex PCR assay. The Illumina HiSeq System was used to sequence the amplified TCR beta libraries as 87-base-pair reads. In the paper's pipeline: A later analysis counted about 80 million unique TCR beta chains across the 670 or so repertoires, and some 11 million of these chains were shared by at least two donors. Raw reads were error-corrected and collapsed into unique sequences by a nearest-neighbor algorithm in which closely related sequences were merged to remove PCR and sequencing errors. Alignment of CDR3 sequences to IMGT reference sequences was used to assign V, D and J gene segments. Each retained sequence needed at least a six-nucleotide match to both a V gene segment and a J gene segment. A rearrangement counted as productive if the CDR3 had no stop codons and remained in frame with V and J, and every other rearrangement counted as non-productive. Following IMGT convention, CDR3 was defined as the stretch from the second conserved V-encoded cysteine to the conserved J-encoded phenylalanine. Sequences without an unambiguous match to a single V gene segment were excluded from the earlier analysis of over 500 of the donors. In an earlier analysis of about 590 of the donors, a V segment was called functional when productive rearrangements were above 56.7%, and segregating when the standard deviation between donors exceeded 5%. A statistical classification framework was built to diagnose cytomegalovirus status from the catalog of TCR beta chain sequences. A later analysis assigned V and J genes by comparing TCR nucleotide sequences with IMGT/GENE-DB human TR gene sequences. In a later analysis, CDR3 sequences and most-parsimonious VDJ recombination scenarios were assigned using the TCRdist pipeline. In a later analysis, each TCR beta chain was defined by its CDR3 amino acid sequence together with its V-gene family, and reads without a unique V-gene family were excluded. As a way to deal with suspected cross-contamination and a sequencing artifact, a later analysis dropped 450 to 600 nucleotide sequences that were highly shared and had low generation probability. In a later analysis, a clonal expansion index for each public chain was calculated from normalized within-repertoire ranks of inferred template counts. In a later analysis, generation probabilities were computed using a VDJ recombination model fitted to out-of-frame rearrangements, and the results were checked against IGoR. Hypergeometric tests were used in a later analysis to score TCR-TCR, TCR-HLA and TCR-CMV co-occurrence, with a repertoire-size bias correction applied to the TCR pairs. A later analysis estimated false discovery rates by permuting HLA or CMV assignments 20 times. In a later analysis, co-occurring TCRs were grouped using DBSCAN, and TCRdist sequence similarity was added for clustering within HLA-allele-positive subsets. Co-occurrence clustering excluded repertoires with fewer than 30,000 or more than 120,000 public chains, plus five with anomalous nucleotide sharing. This immuneACCESS table, as held by TCRdb, lists in-frame sequences with V and J called but not all clones. Of the missing ones, under half trace to an unresolved V gene in checked studies; the others have no known cause. That table is the source of V, J and clone size, and D and trimming were worked out from the DNA. The sample includes 130,000 to 150,000 clones, with around four fifths observed a single time. Of the sample, less than 2.5% is held by the ten largest clones.

On the study overall, not on this receptor specifically: An earlier analysis of some 590 of the donors showed that most TCR beta V segments appeared in productive rearrangements either about 87% or about 30% of the time, which broadly matched IMGT annotations. The study listed 164 TCR beta chains as associated with cytomegalovirus. A group of highly shared sequence variants was considered likely to be a technical artifact of the sequencing pipeline. In a later analysis, several top co-occurrence clusters were reported to appear linked to parvovirus B19, influenza, CMV and Epstein-Barr virus. A further reported finding was that TCR beta sequences accurately predicted the HLA-A and HLA-B alleles for most subjects in the first cohort. In a later genetic analysis, a missense DCLRE1C variant was associated with V-gene and J-gene trimming of TCR beta chains, and the association was replicated in an independent cohort. According to a later analysis, TCR association rates differed among HLA loci, with DRB1 alleles showing the most associated TCRs and HLA-C alleles showing the fewest. According to a later genetic analysis, donors in an Asian-associated ancestry cluster had fewer N-insertions in productive TCRs than the roughly 670-donor mean. Compared with equally common non-associated chains, HLA-associated TCR beta chains in a later analysis were more clonally expanded and had lower generation probabilities. Cytomegalovirus status was reported to be diagnosed by the classifier with high specificity and sensitivity in both the original and validation cohorts. Because HLA typing was unavailable for some donors at each locus, only the typed subset was used in association tests. The presence/absence analyses assumed that sequencing depth was roughly uniform across donors, and that assumption may not be true. According to the authors, the approach could potentially be generalized to other disease states and immunological phenotypes. In vitro tests confirmed that a few of the cytomegalovirus-associated TCR beta chains recognize cytomegalovirus antigens. Linkage disequilibrium might explain the correlated functional status among segregating V segments, but an unknown experimental factor could not be ruled out. In a later analysis, 15,000 to 20,000 TCR beta sequences were associated with specific HLA alleles at a false discovery rate of 0.05. According to a later analysis, most CMV-associated TCR beta chains appeared to be HLA-restricted, and the HLA associations seemed to be driven largely by CMV exposure. The earlier analysis of 587 of the donors excluded 15 to 20 rarely observed V segments, including chromosome 9 orphons, because counts were too low. CMV serostatus was the only immune exposure information available for the cohort. While some public TCRs were present in many individuals, most TCR sequences turned up only very rarely across donors. In this cohort, only TCR beta chains were sequenced, and detectable features were limited by the absence of alpha or paired-chain data. When HLA alleles, especially DR and DQ, strongly co-occurred, attributing TCR associations to individual alleles was difficult. Because the 87-base-pair reads could not distinguish some IMGT-functional V segments, including TRBV6-2 and TRBV6-3, those segments were excluded.

This TCR was recovered from a boy younger than 10 in good health and CMV-seronegative. Sequences were obtained from PBMCs. This chain is built from TRBV4-2 and TRBJ2-5, with TRBD2 matching 7 junction bases. The sequenced DNA is TGTGCCAGCAGCCAGGGGGGGGGAGTAGCGGCACCTGAAGAGACCCAGTACTTC. This codes for CASSQGGGVAAPEETQYF.